A single sample is the source of the 24 T cell receptor beta chains below, sequenced in a study of blood T cells in healthy people across ages. Sample-barcoded 5' priming and a J-beta primer mix drove a second PCR of 7 to 11 cycles. TCRdb re-derived calls from the 5' RACE reads in MiXCR, one entry per CDR3 protein. The data show 750,000 to 950,000 distinct CDR3 sequences, roughly 25% seen once. The sample was also linked to a second study, of T cells of mothers and their children.

The sequenced sample consisted of blood. The source of these receptors is a boy aged 5-17 years in good health.

The rearrangement uses TRBV12-3 or TRBV12-4 and TRBJ2-1; D not certain. CDR3 length: 15 residues. Trimming stripped 6 bases from V and 0 bases from J, with 12 bases between. CDR3: CASSPVDSSYNEQFF. DNA of the CDR3: TGTGCCAGCAGCCCGGTTGATAGCTCCTACAATGAGCAGTTCTTC.

This clonotype was counted between two and nine times. This chain connects TRBV9 to TRBJ1-3; possible D gene TRBD1, 5 bases. The length of the CDR3 is 14 residues. Germline CDR1 SGDLS, CDR2 YYNGEE. V gave up 1 base and J gave up 2 bases, with 7 bases separating them. The CDR3, as DNA: TGTGCCAGCAGCGTAATGGGGGCTGGAAACACCATATATTTT. Its translation is CASSVMGAGNTIYF.

This clonotype was recorded at least ten times. CDR3 amino acids: CSAKHSGNTIYF. In nucleotides, the CDR3 is TGCAGTGCCAAACACTCTGGAAACACCATATATTTT. The chain combines TRBV20-1 with TRBJ1-3; D gene unclear. The CDR3 loop spans 12 amino acids. Germline V lookup: CDR1 DFQATT, CDR2 SNEGSKA (reference sequence). Trimming shortened V by 6 bases and J by 0 bases, and 6 bases separated the two germline ends.

The chain carries TRBV27 and TRBJ1-1; perhaps TRBD1 as D (6 bases). The CDR3 has 15 amino acids. The ends were cut back, 0 bases at V and 1 base at J, with 9 bases in the middle. The germline V gene has CDR1 MNHEY and CDR2 SMNVEV (reference sequence). CDR3 in DNA: TGTGCCAGCAGTTTATCGATCAGGGGGAACACTGAAGCTTTCTTT. It translates to CASSLSIRGNTEAFF.

The rearrangement uses TRBV20-1 and TRBJ1-1; no reliable D call. Germline V CDR1 and CDR2: DFQATT, SNEGSKA (reference sequence). The CDR3 contains 12 residues. V gave up 5 bases and J gave up 4 bases, with 11 bases separating them. CDR3 nucleotide sequence: TGCAGTGCTGTACCTCGTACCACTGAAGCTTTCTTT. Its protein product is CSAVPRTTEAFF.

The chain employs TRBV29-1 and TRBJ1-1; D is perhaps TRBD1 (5 bases). The V gene lost 7 bases and the J gene lost 0 bases, with 15 bases spanning the gap. The germline V gene has CDR1 SQVTM and CDR2 ANQGSEA. The CDR3 runs 14 residues. CDR3 DNA: TGCAGCGGTCAGGGCCAATTTCTGAACACTGAAGCTTTCTTT. It yields the protein CSGQGQFLNTEAFF.

The genes are TRBV3-1 and TRBJ1-4, with 7 bases identical to TRBD1. Germline loops: CDR1 LGHDT, CDR2 YNNKEL (reference sequence). Germline trimming cut 3 bases from V and 7 bases from J; bases unmatched to any gene: 11. The CDR3 totals 16 residues. CDR3 nucleotides: TGTGCCAGCAGCCACGCAGGGGGGACCCGGGGTGAAAAACTGTTTTTT. This sequence encodes CASSHAGGTRGEKLFF.

The V call is TRBV11-3, the J call TRBJ2-5, with TRBD1 matching over 10 bases. With the DNA end fitting TRBJ2-1 better, the J assignment may be wrong. The CDR3 contains 18 residues. Germline V lookup: CDR1 SGHNT, CDR2 YENEEA. This chain's CDR3 is CASSSSQGDRGLRDEQFF. CDR3 DNA: TGTGCCAGCAGCTCCTCCCAGGGGGACAGGGGACTACGGGATGAGCAGTTCTTC.

This clonotype appeared a few times. The chain links TRBV5-1 to TRBJ1-6, with D unresolved. CDR1 and CDR2 (germline): SGHRS, YFSETQ. V was clipped by 5 bases and J by 7 bases, with 10 bases between them. The CDR3 spans 13 residues. CDR3 loop: CASRETGNSPLHF. CDR3 DNA sequence: TGCGCCAGCAGAGAAACGGGAAATTCACCCCTCCACTTT.

This clonotype was seen a few times. V and J are TRBV6-1 and TRBJ2-7; a possible D gene is TRBD2 (7 bases). Germline loops: CDR1 MNHNS, CDR2 SASEGT. The CDR3 extends over 17 amino acids. V gave up 4 bases and J gave up 5 bases, with 24 bases separating them. CDR3 bases: TGTGCCAGCAGTGCATCCTTTTTGGGGGGGGGCACCCACGAGCAGTACTTC. Its protein product is CASSASFLGGGTHEQYF.

Of note for this clonotype: One end of the junction does not line up with germline, which may come from a read error. This sequence joins TRBV6-5 and TRBJ2-7; D gene uncertain. CDR1 and CDR2 (germline): MNHEY, SVGAGI. This CDR3 contains 16 residues. The chain's CDR3 is CASSYSSSRYSYERYF. The CDR3 bases are TGTGCCAGCAGTTACTCGAGTTCCCGATACTCCTACGAGCGGTACTTC.

This clonotype was recorded once. V gene TRBV5-1 combines with J gene TRBJ2-5; D gene uncertain. The J call is uncertain, as TRBJ2-7 better fits the DNA end. The V gene's germline CDR1 is SGHRS and CDR2 YFSETQ. The length of the CDR3 is 14 residues. The CDR3 protein is CASRKSTDELEQYF. For the CDR3, the DNA is TGCGCCAGCAGGAAGAGTACGGACGAACTCGAGCAGTACTTC.

This clonotype was counted a few times. V is TRBV29-1 and J is TRBJ2-4; a possible D gene is TRBD2 (6 bases). Trimming removed 7 bases from V and 8 bases from J, with 12 bases in between. Germline V gives CDR1 SQVTM, CDR2 ANQGSEA. CDR3 length: 11 amino acids. The DNA of the CDR3 is TGCAGCGCGGCGGCTAGCGACATTCAGTACTTC. Translating gives CSAAASDIQYF.

This clonotype was counted only a few times. V is TRBV20-1 and J is TRBJ1-4; no clear D gene. V was shortened by 6 bases and J by 7 bases, with 18 bases between the two germline ends. Germline CDR1 and CDR2: DFQATT and SNEGSKA (reference sequence). This CDR3 is built from 14 residues. CDR3 in amino acids: CSASPGVPGEKLFF. The CDR3 DNA reads TGCAGTGCGAGCCCCGGGGTCCCTGGTGAAAAACTGTTTTTT.

The chain uses TRBV29-1 and TRBJ1-4; D uncertain. From germline, CDR1 is SQVTM and CDR2 ANQGSEA. The V gene lost 3 bases and the J gene lost 7 bases, with 21 bases spanning the gap. CDR3 length: 16 amino acids. As DNA, the CDR3 is TGCAGCGTTGAGGTACCGCTAGGATCCGGCCCTGAAAAACTGTTTTTT. This gives the protein CSVEVPLGSGPEKLFF.

The chain uses TRBV3-1 and TRBJ1-2; the D gene is possibly TRBD1 (6 bases). The CDR3 is made up of 17 amino acids. Per the germline V gene, CDR1 is LGHDT and CDR2 is YNNKEL (reference sequence). V was trimmed by 0 bases and J by 3 bases, leaving 17 bases between them. CDR3 region: CASSQDSGGRADYGYTF. In DNA, the CDR3 is TGTGCCAGCAGCCAAGATAGCGGGGGGCGAGCTGACTATGGCTACACCTTC. Complete variable domain (other parts from reference TRBV3-1 and TRBJ1-2): DTAVSQTPKYLVTQMGNDKSIKCEQNLGHDTMYWYKQDSKKFLKIMFSYNNKELIINETVPNRFSPKSPDKAHLNLHINSLELGDSAVYFCASSQDSGGRADYGYTFGSGTRLTVV.

V is TRBV12-3 or TRBV12-4 and J is TRBJ2-7; D uncertain. Between the trimmed V and J ends, which lost 7 bases and 0 bases, there was a span of 19 bases. There are 16 residues in the CDR3. In DNA, the CDR3 is TGTGCCAGCACACCCTCGGACGGCCGTCACTCCTACGAGCAGTACTTC. This sequence encodes CASTPSDGRHSYEQYF.

Only a few counts were recorded for this clonotype. The chain joins TRBV20-1 to TRBJ2-7; D gene unclear. V was clipped by 3 bases and J by 7 bases, with 13 bases between them. The length of the CDR3 is 12 residues. CDR1 is DFQATT and CDR2 is SNEGSKA in the germline V gene (reference sequence). CDR3 bases: TGCAGTGCTAGGTCCTCAGTCCTTGAGCAGTACTTC. It encodes CSARSSVLEQYF.

The rearrangement uses TRBV29-1 and TRBJ2-7; possibly TRBD1 or TRBD2 for D (6 bases each). V gave up 7 bases and J gave up 4 bases, with 20 bases separating them. The CDR3 sequence is 14 residues long. Germline CDR1 is SQVTM and CDR2 is ANQGSEA. The CDR3 region has the DNA TGCAGCGCTGGAAGGCGGGACACGACATACGAGCAGTACTTC. Its translation: CSAGRRDTTYEQYF.

This clonotype was counted only a few times. V usage is TRBV6-4 and J usage is TRBJ2-6; D might be TRBD1 (5 bases). CDR1 is MRHNA and CDR2 is SNTAGT in the germline V gene. V was shortened by 0 bases and J by 2 bases, with 14 bases between the two germline ends. The CDR3 length is 18 residues. This CDR3 reads CASSDSGSGSTGANVLTF. The CDR3 bases are TGTGCCAGCAGTGACTCAGGGTCAGGGTCTACTGGGGCCAACGTCCTGACTTTC.

This chain connects TRBV9 to TRBJ1-2, with a weak D call TRBD1 (6 bases). Germline CDR1 reads SGDLS; CDR2 reads YYNGEE. V was trimmed by 0 bases and J by 6 bases, leaving 18 bases between them. The CDR3 spans 16 residues. The CDR3 sequence is CASSVDLASAGDGYTF. Here the CDR3 DNA reads TGTGCCAGCAGCGTAGATCTCGCGTCGGCAGGGGATGGCTACACCTTC.

The chain employs TRBV9 and TRBJ2-3; D is possibly TRBD1 or TRBD2 (6 bases each). The CDR3 spans 17 residues. Trimming removed 5 bases from V and 5 bases from J, with 24 bases in between. The germline V gene has CDR1 SGDLS and CDR2 YYNGEE. The CDR3 nucleotides are TGTGCCAGCAGTGGCACTTCGGGGGCCGGAGGTGGAGATACGCAGTATTTT. As protein: CASSGTSGAGGGDTQYF.

The chain uses TRBV27 and TRBJ2-5, with D perhaps matching TRBD1 (6 bases). The J call may be faulty, since TRBJ2-7 better matches the DNA end. The CDR3 runs 15 residues. Per the germline V gene, CDR1 is MNHEY and CDR2 is SMNVEV (reference sequence). The CDR3 is CASSLLTVGGYEQYF. As DNA, the CDR3 is TGTGCCAGCAGTCTTTTGACAGTAGGGGGTTACGAGCAGTACTTC.

The rearrangement links TRBV7-6 to TRBJ1-2, with 8 bases that match TRBD1. CDR1 is SGHVS and CDR2 is FNYEAQ in the germline V gene. The V and J ends lost 4 bases and 6 bases, in that order; junction bases with no gene match: 4. The CDR3 is 13 amino acids. The CDR3 region is CASSSAGGNGYTF. In DNA, the CDR3 is TGTGCCAGCAGCTCAGCAGGGGGCAATGGCTACACCTTC. Based on the CDR3 plus reference TRBV7-6 and TRBJ1-2, the full variable domain is GAGVSQSPRYKVTKRGQDVALRCDPISGHVSLYWYRQALGQGPEFLTYFNYEAQQDKSGLPNDRFSAERPEGSISTLTIQRTEQRDSAMYRCASSSAGGNGYTFGSGTRLTVV.